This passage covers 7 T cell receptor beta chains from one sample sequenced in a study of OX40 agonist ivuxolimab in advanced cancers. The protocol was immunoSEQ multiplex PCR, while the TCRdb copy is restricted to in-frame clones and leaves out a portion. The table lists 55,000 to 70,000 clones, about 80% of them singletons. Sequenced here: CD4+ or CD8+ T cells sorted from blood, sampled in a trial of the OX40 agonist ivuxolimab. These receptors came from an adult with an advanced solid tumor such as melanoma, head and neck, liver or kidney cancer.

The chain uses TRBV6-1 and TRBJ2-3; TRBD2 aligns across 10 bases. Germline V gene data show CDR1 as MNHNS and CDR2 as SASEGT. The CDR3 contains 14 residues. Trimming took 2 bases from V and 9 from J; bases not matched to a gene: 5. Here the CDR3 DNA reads TGTGCCAGCAGTGAACAAGCGGGGGGGCGAACGCAGTATTTT. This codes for CASSEQAGGRTQYF.

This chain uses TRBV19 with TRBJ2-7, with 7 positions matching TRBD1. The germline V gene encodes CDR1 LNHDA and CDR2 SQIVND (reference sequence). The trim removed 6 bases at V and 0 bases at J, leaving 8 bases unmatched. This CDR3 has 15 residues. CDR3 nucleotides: TGTGCCAGTAGACTCGGGACAGCATCCTCCTACGAGCAGTACTTC. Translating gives CASRLGTASSYEQYF. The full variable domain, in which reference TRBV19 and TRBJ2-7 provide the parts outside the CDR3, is DGGITQSPKYLFRKEGQNVTLSCEQNLNHDAMYWYRQDPGQGLRLIYYSQIVNDFQKGDIAEGYSVSREKKESFPLTVTSAQKNPTAFYLCASRLGTASSYEQYFGPGTRLTVT.

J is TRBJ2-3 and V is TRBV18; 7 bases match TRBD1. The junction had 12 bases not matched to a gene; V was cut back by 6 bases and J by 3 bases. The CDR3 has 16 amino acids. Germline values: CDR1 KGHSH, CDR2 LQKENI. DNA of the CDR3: TGTGCCAGCTCGAACATACAGGGGAAGGTTACAGATACGCAGTATTTT. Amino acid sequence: CASSNIQGKVTDTQYF.

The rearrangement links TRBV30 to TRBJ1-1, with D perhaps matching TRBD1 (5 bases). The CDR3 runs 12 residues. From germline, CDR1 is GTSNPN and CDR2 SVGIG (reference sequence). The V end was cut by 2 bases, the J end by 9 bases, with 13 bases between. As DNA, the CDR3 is TGTGCCTGGAGTCTACAGGAGACGAAAGCTTTCTTT. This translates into CAWSLQETKAFF.

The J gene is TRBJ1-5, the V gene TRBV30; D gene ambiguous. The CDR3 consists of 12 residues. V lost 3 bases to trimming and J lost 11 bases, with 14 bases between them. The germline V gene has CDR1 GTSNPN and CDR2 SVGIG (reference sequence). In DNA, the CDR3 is TGTGCCTGGAGCGTCTTTCCATCAGCCCAGCATTTT. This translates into CAWSVFPSAQHF.

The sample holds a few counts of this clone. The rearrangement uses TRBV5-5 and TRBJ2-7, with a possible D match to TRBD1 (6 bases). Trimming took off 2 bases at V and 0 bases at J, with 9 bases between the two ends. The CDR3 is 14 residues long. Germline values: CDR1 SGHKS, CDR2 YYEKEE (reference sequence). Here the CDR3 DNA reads TGTGCCAGCAGCTTTTCGGACAGCTCCTACGAGCAGTACTTC. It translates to CASSFSDSSYEQYF.

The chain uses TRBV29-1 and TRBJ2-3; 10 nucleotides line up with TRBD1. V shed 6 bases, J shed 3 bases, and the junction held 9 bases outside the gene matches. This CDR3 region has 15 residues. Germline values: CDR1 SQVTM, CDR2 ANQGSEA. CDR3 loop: CSVIPGQGVTDTQYF. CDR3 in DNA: TGCAGCGTCATTCCCGGACAGGGGGTTACAGATACGCAGTATTTT.